Listed below are T cell receptor beta chains from one sample, sequenced in a study of blood T cells in healthy people across ages. TCRdb itself ran the 5' RACE reads through MiXCR, one entry per CDR3 protein. Of about 1.7 million distinct CDR3 sequences in the sample, over 25% were seen once. The sample consisted of blood. The source of these receptors is a woman in her twenties or thirties in good health. CDR3s include the opening cysteine and the closing phenylalanine or tryptophan. D genes are given only for firm matches. Clone size, where shown, is once, few, many, or a class for clones that have expanded.

d_gene: TRBD2; j_gene: TRBJ2-3; abundance: few; v_gene: TRBV7-9; CDR3nt: TGTGCCAGCAGCTTACCACTAGCGGGAGCCTCAGATACGCAGTATTTT; CDR3aa: CASSLPLAGASDTQYF
d_gene: -; j_gene: TRBJ2-7; abundance: many; v_gene: TRBV20-1; CDR3nt: TGCAGTGCTAGGGGTGGTAGCTCAACCTACGAGCAGTACTTC; CDR3aa: CSARGGSSTYEQYF
d_gene: -; j_gene: TRBJ2-7; abundance: many; v_gene: TRBV12-3/TRBV12-4; CDR3nt: TGTGCCAGCAGTTTAAGGGGGAGCGAGCAGTACTTC; CDR3aa: CASSLRGSEQYF
d_gene: -; j_gene: TRBJ2-4; abundance: -; v_gene: TRBV5-1; CDR3nt: TGCGCCAGCAGCTTAGGGGGGATAGCCAAAAACATTCAGTACTTC; CDR3aa: CASSLGGIAKNIQYF
d_gene: -; j_gene: TRBJ1-3; abundance: -; v_gene: TRBV6-5; CDR3nt: TGTGCCAACAGTTACACATCGTCTGGAAACACCATATATTTT; CDR3aa: CANSYTSSGNTIYF
d_gene: TRBD1; j_gene: TRBJ2-5; abundance: few; v_gene: TRBV7-2; CDR3nt: TGTGCCAGCAGCCCGCAGGGGGTTATCCAAGAGACCCAGTACTTC; CDR3aa: CASSPQGVIQETQYF
d_gene: TRBD1; j_gene: TRBJ2-7; abundance: -; v_gene: TRBV14; CDR3nt: TGTGCCAGCAGCCAGGGATGGGTTAGACAGGGGCGATCCTACGAGCAGTACTTC; CDR3aa: CASSQGWVRQGRSYEQYF
d_gene: -; j_gene: TRBJ2-1; abundance: -; v_gene: TRBV4-2; CDR3nt: TGTGCCAGCAGCCAAGAAGGGGAAGGGGGGGCATTTGAGCAGTTCTTC; CDR3aa: CASSQEGEGGAFEQFF
d_gene: TRBD1; j_gene: TRBJ2-4; abundance: -; v_gene: TRBV19; CDR3nt: TGTGCCAGCAAAACCGGGACAGGGACAGGGGAGCAGTACTTC; CDR3aa: CASKTGTGTGEQYF
d_gene: -; j_gene: TRBJ1-1; abundance: once; v_gene: TRBV29-1; CDR3nt: TGCAGCGTCGCCTTCCCCTGGACAGAATCGAACACTGAAGCTTTCTTT; CDR3aa: CSVAFPWTESNTEAFF
d_gene: -; j_gene: TRBJ2-1; abundance: many; v_gene: TRBV6-6; CDR3nt: TGTGCCAGCAGTTCCCGGGGCTCCTACAATGAGCAGTTCTTC; CDR3aa: CASSSRGSYNEQFF
d_gene: TRBD2; j_gene: TRBJ2-1; abundance: few; v_gene: TRBV7-3; CDR3nt: TGTGCCAGCAGCCTAACAGACCGACTAGCGGGGGAAAATGAGCAGTTCTTC; CDR3aa: CASSLTDRLAGENEQFF
d_gene: -; j_gene: TRBJ1-1; abundance: few; v_gene: TRBV29-1; CDR3nt: TGCAGCGTCGAGGCTGAAGCTTTCTTT; CDR3aa: CSVEAEAFF
d_gene: -; j_gene: TRBJ1-2; abundance: many; v_gene: TRBV24-1; CDR3nt: TGTGCCACCAGTGACGACTATGGCTACACCTTC; CDR3aa: CATSDDYGYTF
d_gene: -; j_gene: TRBJ1-6; abundance: few; v_gene: TRBV11-2; CDR3nt: TGTGCCGCAAGCCATGGGGGAGTGAATTCACCCCTCCACTTT; CDR3aa: CAASHGGVNSPLHF
d_gene: -; j_gene: TRBJ2-4; abundance: -; v_gene: TRBV12-3/TRBV12-4; CDR3nt: TGTGCCAGCACCAGTGGTACTAGGGTAGGCATTCAGTACTTC; CDR3aa: CASTSGTRVGIQYF
d_gene: -; j_gene: TRBJ2-1; abundance: -; v_gene: TRBV24-1; CDR3nt: TGTGCCACCAGTGATTCTACCGGGCCGGTCAATGAGCAGTTCTTC; CDR3aa: CATSDSTGPVNEQFF
d_gene: -; j_gene: TRBJ1-2; abundance: -; v_gene: TRBV20-1; CDR3nt: TGCAGTGCTATCGGGGCCAGGGGAGTAAACTATGGCTACACCTTC; CDR3aa: CSAIGARGVNYGYTF
d_gene: -; j_gene: TRBJ2-1; abundance: many; v_gene: TRBV9; CDR3nt: TGTGCCAGCAGCGTAGACAATGAGCAGTTCTTC; CDR3aa: CASSVDNEQFF
d_gene: TRBD2; j_gene: TRBJ2-4; abundance: many; v_gene: TRBV7-9; CDR3nt: TGTGCCAGCAGCTTGGAAAGCGGGGGGGCGGACATTCAGTACTTC; CDR3aa: CASSLESGGADIQYF
d_gene: -; j_gene: TRBJ1-2; abundance: -; v_gene: TRBV14; CDR3nt: TGTGCCAGCAGCCAAGATGGTCGGAAAAACTATGGCTACACCTTC; CDR3aa: CASSQDGRKNYGYTF
d_gene: -; j_gene: TRBJ1-4; abundance: -; v_gene: TRBV2; CDR3nt: TGTGCCAGCAGGGAGACAGTTACTAATGAAAAACTGTTTTTT; CDR3aa: CASRETVTNEKLFF
d_gene: -; j_gene: TRBJ2-3; abundance: many; v_gene: TRBV11-2; CDR3nt: TGTGCCAGCAGCTTTGTTGATACGCAGTATTTT; CDR3aa: CASSFVDTQYF
d_gene: -; j_gene: TRBJ1-5; abundance: -; v_gene: TRBV14; CDR3nt: TGTACCAGCAGCCATCGGGATCAGCCCCAGCATTTT; CDR3aa: CTSSHRDQPQHF
d_gene: -; j_gene: TRBJ2-3; abundance: few; v_gene: TRBV12-3/TRBV12-4; CDR3nt: TGTGCCAGCAGTCCGACAGGAGCCCGAGAGGATACGCAGTATTTT; CDR3aa: CASSPTGAREDTQYF
d_gene: -; j_gene: TRBJ2-6; abundance: -; v_gene: TRBV7-2; CDR3nt: TGTGCCAGCAGCTTGGCCTTAGTGAACTCTGGGGCCAACGTCCTGACTTTC; CDR3aa: CASSLALVNSGANVLTF
d_gene: -; j_gene: TRBJ2-7; abundance: many; v_gene: TRBV4-1; CDR3nt: TGCGCCAGCAGCCAAGGTGACGGGTATGAGTACGAGCAGTACTTC; CDR3aa: CASSQGDGYEYEQYF
d_gene: TRBD2; j_gene: TRBJ2-1; abundance: few; v_gene: TRBV19; CDR3nt: TGTGCCACCAAATCTAGCGGGAGTCTCCATGAGCAGTTCTTC; CDR3aa: CATKSSGSLHEQFF
d_gene: -; j_gene: TRBJ2-1; abundance: few; v_gene: TRBV5-4; CDR3nt: TGTGCCAGCAGCTCTCGGGGGGCCCCCTACAATGAGCAGTTCTTC; CDR3aa: CASSSRGAPYNEQFF
d_gene: TRBD1; j_gene: TRBJ2-4; abundance: -; v_gene: TRBV20-1; CDR3nt: TGCAGTGCTGGCCGCCCAGGGACAGGGTCCCCCAAAAACATTCAGTACTTC; CDR3aa: CSAGRPGTGSPKNIQYF
d_gene: -; j_gene: TRBJ2-5; abundance: few; v_gene: TRBV7-2; CDR3nt: TGTGCCAGCAGCTTACGGGAGCTTGAGCAGTACTTC; CDR3aa: CASSLRELEQYF